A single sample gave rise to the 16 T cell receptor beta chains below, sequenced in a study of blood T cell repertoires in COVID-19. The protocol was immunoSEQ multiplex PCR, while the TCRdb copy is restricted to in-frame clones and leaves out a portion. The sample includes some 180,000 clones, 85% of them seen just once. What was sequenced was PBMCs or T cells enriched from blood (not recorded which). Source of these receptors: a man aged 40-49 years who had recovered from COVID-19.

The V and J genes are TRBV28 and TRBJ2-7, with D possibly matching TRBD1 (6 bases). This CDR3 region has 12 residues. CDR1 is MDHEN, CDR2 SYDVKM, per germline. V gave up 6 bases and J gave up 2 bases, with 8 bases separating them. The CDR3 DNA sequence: TGTGCCAGCAGACGGGACACCTACGAGCAGTACTTC. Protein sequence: CASRRDTYEQYF.

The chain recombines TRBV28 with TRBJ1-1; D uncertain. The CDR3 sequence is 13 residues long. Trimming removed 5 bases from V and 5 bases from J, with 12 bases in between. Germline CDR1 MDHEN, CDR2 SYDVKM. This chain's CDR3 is CASSGPLATEAFF. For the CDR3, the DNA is TGTGCCAGCAGTGGACCCTTAGCGACTGAAGCTTTCTTT.

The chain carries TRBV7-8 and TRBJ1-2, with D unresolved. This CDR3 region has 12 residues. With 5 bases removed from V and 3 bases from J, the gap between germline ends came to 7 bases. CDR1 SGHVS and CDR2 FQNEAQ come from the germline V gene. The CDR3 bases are TGTGCCAGCAGCCGAGCCGACTATGGCTACACCTTC. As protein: CASSRADYGYTF.

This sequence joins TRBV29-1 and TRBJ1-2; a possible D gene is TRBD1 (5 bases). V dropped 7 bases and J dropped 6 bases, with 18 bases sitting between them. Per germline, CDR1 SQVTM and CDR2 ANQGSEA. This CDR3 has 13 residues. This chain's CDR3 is CSASLLAGNGYTF. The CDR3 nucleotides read TGCAGCGCCTCCCTCTTGGCAGGGAATGGCTACACCTTC. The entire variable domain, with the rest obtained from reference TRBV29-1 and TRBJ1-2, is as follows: SAVISQKPSRDICQRGTSLTIQCQVDSQVTMMFWYRQQPGQSLTLIATANQGSEATYESGFVIDKFPISRPNLTFSTLTVSNMSPEDSSIYLCSASLLAGNGYTFGSGTRLTVV.

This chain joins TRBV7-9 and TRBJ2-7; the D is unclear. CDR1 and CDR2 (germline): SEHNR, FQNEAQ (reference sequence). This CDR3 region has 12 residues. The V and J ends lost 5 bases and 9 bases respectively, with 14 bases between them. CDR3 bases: TGTGCCAGCAGCCACTTCGCAACGCCGCAGTACTTC. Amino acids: CASSHFATPQYF.

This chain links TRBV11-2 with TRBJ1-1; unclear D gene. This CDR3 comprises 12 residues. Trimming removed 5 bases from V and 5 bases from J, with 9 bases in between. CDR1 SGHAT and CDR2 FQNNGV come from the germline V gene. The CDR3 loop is CASSPTGTEAFF. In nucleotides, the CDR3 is TGTGCCAGCAGCCCAACGGGGACTGAAGCTTTCTTT.

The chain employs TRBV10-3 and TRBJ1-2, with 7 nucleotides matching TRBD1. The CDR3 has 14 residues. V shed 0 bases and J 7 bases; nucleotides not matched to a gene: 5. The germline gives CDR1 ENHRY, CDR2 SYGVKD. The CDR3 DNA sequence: TGTGCCATCAGTGAGTCGTCAGGGGGAGGTGGCTACACCTTC. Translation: CAISESSGGGGYTF.

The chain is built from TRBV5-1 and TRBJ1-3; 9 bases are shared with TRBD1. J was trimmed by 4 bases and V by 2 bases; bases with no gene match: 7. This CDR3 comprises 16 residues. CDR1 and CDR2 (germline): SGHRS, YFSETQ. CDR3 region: CASSFQGQGSGNTIYF. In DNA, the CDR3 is TGCGCCAGCAGCTTTCAGGGACAGGGCTCGGGAAACACCATATATTTT.

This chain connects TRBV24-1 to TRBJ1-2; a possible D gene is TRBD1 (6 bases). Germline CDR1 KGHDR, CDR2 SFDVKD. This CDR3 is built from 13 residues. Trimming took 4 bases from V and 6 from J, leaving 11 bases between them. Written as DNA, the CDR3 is TGTGCCACCAGTGAGGACAGTTGGCATGGCTACACCTTC. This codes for CATSEDSWHGYTF.

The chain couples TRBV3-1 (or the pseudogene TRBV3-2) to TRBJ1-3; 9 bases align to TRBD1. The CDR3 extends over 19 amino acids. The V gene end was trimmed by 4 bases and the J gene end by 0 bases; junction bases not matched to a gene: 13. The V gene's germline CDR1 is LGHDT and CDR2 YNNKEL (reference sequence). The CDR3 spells CASSRGQGLSPVSGNTIYF. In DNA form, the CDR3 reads TGTGCCAGCAGCCGCGGACAGGGGCTTTCCCCCGTCTCTGGAAACACCATATATTTT.

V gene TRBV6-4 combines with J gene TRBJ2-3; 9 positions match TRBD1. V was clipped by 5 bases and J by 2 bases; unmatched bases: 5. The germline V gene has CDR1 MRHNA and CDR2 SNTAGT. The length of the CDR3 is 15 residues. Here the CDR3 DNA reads TGTGCCAGCAGTCGGGACAGGGATTACACAGATACGCAGTATTTT. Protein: CASSRDRDYTDTQYF.

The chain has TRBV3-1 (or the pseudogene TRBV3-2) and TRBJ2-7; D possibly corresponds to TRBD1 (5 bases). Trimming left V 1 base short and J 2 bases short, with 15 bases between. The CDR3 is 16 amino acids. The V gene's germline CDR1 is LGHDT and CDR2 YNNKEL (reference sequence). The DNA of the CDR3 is TGTGCCAGCAGCCAAGGGTCTCCAGGGCTCGCCTACGAGCAGTACTTC. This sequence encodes CASSQGSPGLAYEQYF.

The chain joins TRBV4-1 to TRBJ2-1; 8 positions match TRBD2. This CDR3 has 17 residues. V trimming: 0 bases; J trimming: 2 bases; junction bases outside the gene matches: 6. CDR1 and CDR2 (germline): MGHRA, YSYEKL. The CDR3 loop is CASSQDPSGFTYNEQFF. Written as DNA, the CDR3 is TGCGCCAGCAGCCAAGATCCTAGCGGGTTTACCTACAATGAGCAGTTCTTC.

The CDR3, as DNA: TGTGCCAGCAGCCAGGGGGCCGAAAACACTGAAGCTTTCTTT. It encodes CASSQGAENTEAFF. This chain connects TRBV9 to TRBJ1-1; 8 bases are shared with TRBD1. Trimming took 4 bases from V and 2 from J; bases not matched to a gene: 4. The V gene's germline CDR1 is SGDLS and CDR2 YYNGEE. The CDR3 length is 14 residues.

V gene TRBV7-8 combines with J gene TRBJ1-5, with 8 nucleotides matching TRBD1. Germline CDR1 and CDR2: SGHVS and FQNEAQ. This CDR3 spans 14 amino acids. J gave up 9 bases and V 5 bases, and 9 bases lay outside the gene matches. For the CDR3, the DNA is TGTGCCAGCAGCGGTACGGACAGGGTCGGGCCCCAGCATTTT. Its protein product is CASSGTDRVGPQHF.

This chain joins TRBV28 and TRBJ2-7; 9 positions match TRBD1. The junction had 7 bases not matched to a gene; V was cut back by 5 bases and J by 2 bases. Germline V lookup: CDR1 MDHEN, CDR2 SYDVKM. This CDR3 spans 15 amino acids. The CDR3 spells CASSPQGAGAYEQYF. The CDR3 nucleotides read TGTGCCAGCAGTCCACAGGGGGCGGGGGCCTACGAGCAGTACTTC. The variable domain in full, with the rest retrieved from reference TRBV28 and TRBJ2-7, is DVKVTQSSRYLVKRTGEKVFLECVQDMDHENMFWYRQDPGLGLRLIYFSYDVKMKEKGDIPEGYSVSREKKERFSLILESASTNQTSMYLCASSPQGAGAYEQYFGPGTRLTVT.